Listed here is a single T cell receptor beta chain. Its recognized antigen is unknown. Base qualities are not provided; no much larger clone lies one nucleotide away. TCR beta CDR3 regions were sequenced from DNA using the immunoSEQ Assay. On the authors' methods: To compute T cell density, TCR beta template counts were normalized to usable DNA, which was estimated by amplifying housekeeping genes. The preseqR package was used to estimate richness by extrapolating to 400,000 templates for PBMC samples and to 120,000 templates for tissue samples. Clonality was calculated as one minus Pielou's evenness. Tissue-enriched TCRs were identified through differential abundance testing performed on productive amino-acid clonotypes, with a minimum total count of 5 and an alpha of 0.1. The Jaccard Index and the Morisita Overlap Index were used to quantify repertoire overlap between compartments. GLIPH grouped TCR beta CDR3s together with public tetramer-defined viral CDR3s, and a viral motif had to include at least three viral sequences and also show V-gene enrichment. Sourced from immuneACCESS, this table was stored by TCRdb with only in-frame sequences that have V and J called. A share of the clones is absent; for the studies checked, an unresolved V gene accounts for under half, and the remainder has no known explanation. V and J calls and clone size are copied from that table; D and trimming were computed from the DNA. The sample includes a few thousand clones, with approximately 30% observed a single time. 28% of the sample belongs to the ten largest clones.

This sample is drawn from a study of T cells in localized non-small cell lung cancer (TCRdb year 2020). Regarding the study in general: The study analyzed T cell repertoires of 200 to 250 early-stage NSCLC patients, comparing tumors and uninvolved tumor-adjacent lungs. The cohort was made up of around 250 treatment-naive NSCLC patients whose localized lung tumors had been resected. A mean age of around 66 years was recorded for the NSCLC patients, of whom 120 to 150 were male and 107 were female.

Reading from cysteine to phenylalanine, the CDR3 counts 14 amino acids. Only the CDR3 part of the read is kept: 42 bases, read in frame from the first base. Relative to germline, V is missing 0 bases and J is missing 8 bases, with 6 bases of the junction outside any gene match. CDR1 GTSNPN and CDR2 SVGIG are derived from the germline V gene (reference sequence). The paper's findings and limits, for the study overall: Multi-region tumor sequencing was not performed, so intratumor heterogeneity could not be excluded. A median of approximately 55 of the top 100 tumor clones were detected in paired uninvolved adjacent lung, and approximately 28 of these tumor clones were also found among the top 100 clones of the paired uninvolved adjacent lung. Uninvolved tumor-adjacent lung showed the highest T cell clonality, higher than tumor, which suggests more focused antigenic responses in the uninvolved tumor-adjacent lung. Because the study design was exploratory, TCR variables were selected using unadjusted p-values without false-discovery rate correction. Longer overall survival was associated with higher T cell density in blood, whereas shorter survival was associated with higher clonality in adjacent lung.

Two independent pathologists confirmed that the uninvolved adjacent lung, which was taken at least 2 cm from the tumor margin, was free of atypia. At diagnosis, tumor, uninvolved tumor-adjacent lung and peripheral blood were collected and then preserved as a mix of FFPE and fresh-frozen material. The receptor chain draws on TRBV30 and TRBJ2-1, with 8 central nucleotides matching TRBD2. Sequences were derived from normal lung tissue next to the tumor, sampled before any cancer treatment. The TCR was taken from a man between 40 and 70 years old with stage I lung adenocarcinoma. In nucleotides, the sequence is TGTGCCTGGAGTGTAAAAGCGGGGGTCGATGAGCAGTTCTTC. This gives the protein CAWSVKAGVDEQFF.